This TCR beta chain appears in the sequencing data of a study of shared clonotypes between healthy human individuals. Trimming took off 3 bases at V and 1 base at J, with 7 bases between the two ends. CDR3 length equals 13 residues. Germline CDR1 and CDR2: SGHDT and YYEEEE. Several immunoSEQ plates received, in even portions, the genomic DNA of each subset. How the authors handled the data: ImmunoSEQ output held junction-only sequences without quality scores, so filtering differed. The table came from immunoSEQ multiplex PCR; TCRdb's copy has only in-frame clones and leaves some out. V and J calls and clone size come straight from that table; D and trimming were deduced from the DNA. The data contain 2 million to 3 million clones, 93% of them singletons. Each of the donors was a healthy adult who was HIV-negative and had not had a recent acute infection or vaccination. General study points: Some naive CD4 clonotypes, about 5%, turned up in common across four donors.

About this clone: Its antigen is currently unknown.

The receptor was isolated from a man between 18 and 29 years old in good health. Some clones in this sample may be carry-over from other donors' samples. V and J are TRBV5-6 and TRBJ2-5; the D is unclear. Source material: naive CD4+ T cells from PBMCs. Specified subset: CD45RA+ positively selected. In nucleotides, the CDR3 is TGTGCCAGCAGCTCGACCATCCAAGAGACCCAGTACTTC. Its protein is CASSSTIQETQYF.